The source of this T cell receptor beta chain is a study of shared T cell receptors in the human thymus. Profiled with immunoSEQ multiplex PCR; TCRdb holds only in-frame clones, not every one. The table shows 450,000 to 650,000 clones, with around 82% occurring only once. These data were likewise used in another study, on human thymus T cells.

Sequenced sample: thymocytes. The sequence came from a boy under two years old with a congenital heart defect.

CDR3 sequence: CASRGASKDYEQYF. CDR3 sequence (DNA): TGTGCCAGCAGGGGAGCTAGTAAGGACTATGAGCAGTACTTC. This chain uses TRBV2 with TRBJ2-7, with a tentative D call TRBD2 (6 bases). Germline V gene data show CDR1 as SNHLY and CDR2 as FYNNEI. Between the trimmed V and J ends, which lost 6 bases and 7 bases, there was a span of 19 bases. The length of the CDR3 is 14 residues.